This TCR beta chain was recovered during a study of cytomegalovirus exposure and HLA in healthy donors. Using immunoSEQ multiplex PCR, the repertoire was profiled, and TCRdb retains in-frame clones only, with some absent. In the table there are 200,000 or so clones, 75% to 90% of which are singletons. The donors were part of the validation cohort of 100 to 150 subjects. That cohort was separate from the first cohort, which comprised about 730 subjects. The germline gives CDR1 SGHTA, CDR2 FQGTGA. The CDR3 covers 15 residues. V gave up 4 bases and J gave up 2 bases; unmatched junction bases: 7. Remarks on this clone: The antigen is not known.

Notes on the study in general: According to a subsequent analysis, TCR clusters from the first cohort were inclined to appear together in the 110 or so validation repertoires. As was reported, the classifier diagnosed cytomegalovirus status with high specificity and sensitivity. The listing of 160 or so TCR beta chains classed them as cytomegalovirus-associated.

The sequence was collected from a man between 18 and 35 years old in good health and CMV-seropositive. The rearrangement uses TRBV7-3 and TRBJ2-7, with 8 bases lining up with TRBD2. The sequenced sample was PBMCs. The CDR3 loop is CASSSGVAGPYEQYF. The CDR3 nucleotides read TGTGCCAGCAGCTCAGGGGTAGCGGGGCCCTACGAGCAGTACTTC.